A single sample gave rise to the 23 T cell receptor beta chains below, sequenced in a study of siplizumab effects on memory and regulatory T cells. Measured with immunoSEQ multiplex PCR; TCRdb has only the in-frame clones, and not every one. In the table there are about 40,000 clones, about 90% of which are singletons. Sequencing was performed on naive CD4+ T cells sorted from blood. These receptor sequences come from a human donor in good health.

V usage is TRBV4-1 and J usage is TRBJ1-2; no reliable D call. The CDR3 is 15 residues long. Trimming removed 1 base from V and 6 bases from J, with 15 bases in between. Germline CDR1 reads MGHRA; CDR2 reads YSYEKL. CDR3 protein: CASSQGTARRNGYTF. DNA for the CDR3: TGCGCCAGCAGCCAAGGGACCGCCCGTCGAAATGGCTACACCTTC.

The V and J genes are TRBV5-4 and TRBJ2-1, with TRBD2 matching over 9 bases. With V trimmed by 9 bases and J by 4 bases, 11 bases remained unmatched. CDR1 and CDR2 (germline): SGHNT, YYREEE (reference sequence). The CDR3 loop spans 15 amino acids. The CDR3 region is CAISPSSGTYNEQFF. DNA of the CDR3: TGTGCCATATCCCCTTCTAGCGGGACTTACAATGAGCAGTTCTTC.

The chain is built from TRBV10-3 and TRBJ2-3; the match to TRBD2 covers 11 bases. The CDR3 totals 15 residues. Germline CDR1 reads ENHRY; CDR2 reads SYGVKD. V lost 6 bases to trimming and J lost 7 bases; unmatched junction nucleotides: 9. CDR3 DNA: TGTGCCATCAGCCAGCTAGCGGGGGGTTTATATACGCAGTATTTT. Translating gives CAISQLAGGLYTQYF.

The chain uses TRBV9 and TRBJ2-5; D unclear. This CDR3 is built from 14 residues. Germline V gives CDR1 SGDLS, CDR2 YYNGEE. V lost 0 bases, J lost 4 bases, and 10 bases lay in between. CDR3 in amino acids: CASSVVGSAETQYF. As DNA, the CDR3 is TGTGCCAGCAGCGTAGTGGGGTCAGCAGAGACCCAGTACTTC.

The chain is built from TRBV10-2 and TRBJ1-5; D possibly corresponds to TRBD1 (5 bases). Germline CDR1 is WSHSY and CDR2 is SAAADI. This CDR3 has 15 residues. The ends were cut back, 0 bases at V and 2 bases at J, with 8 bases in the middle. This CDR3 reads CASSESGPGNQPQHF. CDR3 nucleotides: TGCGCCAGCAGTGAGTCGGGACCGGGCAATCAGCCCCAGCATTTT.

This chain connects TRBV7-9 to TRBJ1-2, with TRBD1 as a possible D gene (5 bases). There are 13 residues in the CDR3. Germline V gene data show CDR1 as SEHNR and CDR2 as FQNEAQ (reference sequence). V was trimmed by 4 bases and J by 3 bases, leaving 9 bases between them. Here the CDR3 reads CASSSPRDYGYTF. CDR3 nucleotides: TGTGCCAGCAGCTCGCCCAGGGACTATGGCTACACCTTC. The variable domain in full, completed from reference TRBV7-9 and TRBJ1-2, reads DTGVSQNPRHKITKRGQNVTFRCDPISEHNRLYWYRQTLGQGPEFLTYFQNEAQLEKSRLLSDRFSAERPKGSFSTLEIQRTEQGDSAMYLCASSSPRDYGYTFGSGTRLTVV.

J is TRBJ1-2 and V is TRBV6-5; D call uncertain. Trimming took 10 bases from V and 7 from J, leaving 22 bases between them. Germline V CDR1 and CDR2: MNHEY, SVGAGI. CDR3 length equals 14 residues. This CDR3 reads CATRSVDRLAGYTF. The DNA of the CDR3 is TGTGCCACCCGGTCCGTGGACCGCTTGGCTGGCTACACCTTC.

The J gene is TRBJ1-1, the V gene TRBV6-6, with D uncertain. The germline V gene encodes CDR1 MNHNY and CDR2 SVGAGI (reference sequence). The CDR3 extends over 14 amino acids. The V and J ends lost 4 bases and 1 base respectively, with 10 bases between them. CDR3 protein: CASSFNTENTEAFF. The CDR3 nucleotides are TGTGCCAGCAGTTTCAATACAGAGAACACTGAAGCTTTCTTT.

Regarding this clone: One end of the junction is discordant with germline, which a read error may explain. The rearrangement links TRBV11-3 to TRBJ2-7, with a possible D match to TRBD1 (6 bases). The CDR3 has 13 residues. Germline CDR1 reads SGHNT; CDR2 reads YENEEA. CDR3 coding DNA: TGTGCCAGCAGCCCGGGGCTACGGGGACATCTCGACTTC. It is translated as CASSPGLRGHLDF.

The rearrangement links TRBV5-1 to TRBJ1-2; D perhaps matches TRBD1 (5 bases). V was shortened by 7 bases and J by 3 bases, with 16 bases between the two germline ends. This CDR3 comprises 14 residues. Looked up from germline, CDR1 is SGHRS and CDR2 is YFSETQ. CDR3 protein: CASSVGRDDYGYTF. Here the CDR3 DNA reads TGCGCCAGCTCGGTTGGGAGGGACGACTATGGCTACACCTTC.

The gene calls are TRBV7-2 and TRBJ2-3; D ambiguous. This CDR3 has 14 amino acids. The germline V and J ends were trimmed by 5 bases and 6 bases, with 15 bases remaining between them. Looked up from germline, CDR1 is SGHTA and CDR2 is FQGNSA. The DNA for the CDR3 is TGTGCCAGCAGCCTCGGACGGTTATACGATACGCAGTATTTT. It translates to CASSLGRLYDTQYF.

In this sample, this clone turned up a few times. CDR3 nucleotides: TGTGCCAGTAGATTGGACAGAAACTATGGCTACACCTTC. It specifies CASRLDRNYGYTF. The V call is TRBV19, the J call TRBJ1-2; the D gene is possibly TRBD1 (6 bases). In germline, CDR1 is LNHDA, CDR2 SQIVND (reference sequence). V was cut by 6 bases and J by 2 bases, with 10 bases left in between. The CDR3 loop spans 13 amino acids.

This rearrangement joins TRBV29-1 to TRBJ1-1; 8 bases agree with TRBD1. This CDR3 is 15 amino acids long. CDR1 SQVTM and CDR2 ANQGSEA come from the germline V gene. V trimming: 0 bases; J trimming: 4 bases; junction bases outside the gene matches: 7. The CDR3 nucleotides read TGCAGCGTTGAAGAGTATGACAGGGGAGCCACTGAAGCTTTCTTT. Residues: CSVEEYDRGATEAFF.

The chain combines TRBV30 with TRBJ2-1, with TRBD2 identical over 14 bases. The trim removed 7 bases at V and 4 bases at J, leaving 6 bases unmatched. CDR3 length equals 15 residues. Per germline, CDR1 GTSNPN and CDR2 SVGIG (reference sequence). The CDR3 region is CASGTSGRTYNEQFF. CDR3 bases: TGTGCCTCCGGGACTAGCGGGAGAACGTACAATGAGCAGTTCTTC.

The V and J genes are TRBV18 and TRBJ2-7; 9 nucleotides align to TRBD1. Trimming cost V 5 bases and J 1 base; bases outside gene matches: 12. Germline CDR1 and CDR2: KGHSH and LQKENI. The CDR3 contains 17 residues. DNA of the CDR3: TGTGCCAGCTCAACAAATTCCATAGGACAGGGGTCCTACGAGCAGTACTTC. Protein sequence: CASSTNSIGQGSYEQYF.

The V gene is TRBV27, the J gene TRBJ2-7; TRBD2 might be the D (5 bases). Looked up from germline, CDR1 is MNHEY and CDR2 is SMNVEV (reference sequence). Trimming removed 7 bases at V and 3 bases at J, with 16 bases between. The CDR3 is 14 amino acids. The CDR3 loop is CASMGAPRGYEQYF. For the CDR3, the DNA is TGTGCCAGCATGGGTGCTCCCCGGGGCTACGAGCAGTACTTC.

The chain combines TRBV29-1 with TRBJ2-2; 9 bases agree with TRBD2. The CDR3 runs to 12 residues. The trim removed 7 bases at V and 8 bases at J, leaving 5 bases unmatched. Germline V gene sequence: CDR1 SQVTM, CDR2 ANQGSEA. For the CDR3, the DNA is TGCAGCGCTGGGACTAGCTGGGGGGAGCTGTTTTTT. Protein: CSAGTSWGELFF.

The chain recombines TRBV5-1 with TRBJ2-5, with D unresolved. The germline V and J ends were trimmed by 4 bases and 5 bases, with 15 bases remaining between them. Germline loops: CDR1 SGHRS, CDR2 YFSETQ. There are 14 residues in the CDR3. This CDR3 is CASSPLDLTETQYF. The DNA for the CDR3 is TGCGCCAGCAGCCCCCTCGACCTCACGGAGACCCAGTACTTC.

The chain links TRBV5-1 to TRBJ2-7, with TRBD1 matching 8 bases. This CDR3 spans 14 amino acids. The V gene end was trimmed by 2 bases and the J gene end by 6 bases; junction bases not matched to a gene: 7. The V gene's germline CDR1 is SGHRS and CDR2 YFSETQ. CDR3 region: CASSLTTGVGEQYF. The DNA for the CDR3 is TGCGCCAGCAGCTTAACGACAGGGGTTGGCGAGCAGTACTTC. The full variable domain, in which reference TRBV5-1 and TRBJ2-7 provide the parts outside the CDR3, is KAGVTQTPRYLIKTRGQQVTLSCSPISGHRSVSWYQQTPGQGLQFLFEYFSETQRNKGNFPGRFSGRQFSNSRSEMNVSTLELGDSALYLCASSLTTGVGEQYFGPGTRLTVT.

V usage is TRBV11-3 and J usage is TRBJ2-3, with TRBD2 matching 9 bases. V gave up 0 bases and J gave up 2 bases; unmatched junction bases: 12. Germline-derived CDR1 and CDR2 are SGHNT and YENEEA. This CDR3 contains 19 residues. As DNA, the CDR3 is TGTGCCAGCAGCTTAGATCGCGGGATAGCGGGAGAGTCCACAGATACGCAGTATTTT. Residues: CASSLDRGIAGESTDTQYF.

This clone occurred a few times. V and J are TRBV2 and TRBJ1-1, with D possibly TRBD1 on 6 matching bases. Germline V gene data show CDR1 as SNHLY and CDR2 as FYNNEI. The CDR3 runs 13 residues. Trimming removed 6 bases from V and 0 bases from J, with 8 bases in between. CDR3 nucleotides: TGTGCCAGCAGCACAGGGTTGAACACTGAAGCTTTCTTT. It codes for CASSTGLNTEAFF.

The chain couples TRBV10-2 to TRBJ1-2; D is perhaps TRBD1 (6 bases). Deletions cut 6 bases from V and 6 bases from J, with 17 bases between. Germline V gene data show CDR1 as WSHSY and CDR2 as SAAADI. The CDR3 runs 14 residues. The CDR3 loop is CASRSGQREDGYTF. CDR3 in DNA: TGCGCCAGCAGGAGTGGACAGAGGGAAGATGGCTACACCTTC.

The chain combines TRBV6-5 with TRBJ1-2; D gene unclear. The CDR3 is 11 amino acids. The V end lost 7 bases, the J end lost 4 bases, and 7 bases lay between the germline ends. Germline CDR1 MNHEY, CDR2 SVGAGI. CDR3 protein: CASMTRYGYTF. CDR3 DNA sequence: TGTGCCAGCATGACCCGCTATGGCTACACCTTC.